One and the same sample provided the 32 T cell receptor beta chains below, sequenced in a study of T cells in Graves' hyperthyroidism and ophthalmopathy. Using RNA transcripts as the source, TCR beta CDR3 regions were amplified. Using the HTBI primer set, a first-round RT-PCR was run on the TCR CDR3. Each CDR3 protein gets one entry after TCRdb re-called the multiplex PCR reads with MiXCR. The table has around 490,000 distinct CDR3 sequences, 20% seen once; the top ten hold 47%. The sequenced sample consisted of blood. These receptors all stem from a man in his forties with Graves' ophthalmopathy.

This clonotype was recorded many times. The chain couples TRBV7-8 to TRBJ2-5, with D maybe TRBD2 (5 bases). The germline V and J ends were trimmed by 4 bases and 1 base, with 13 bases remaining between them. This CDR3 comprises 15 residues. In germline, CDR1 is SGHVS, CDR2 FQNEAQ. CDR3: CASSSIERPQETQYF. The CDR3 DNA follows: TGTGCCAGCAGCTCAATAGAGCGGCCCCAAGAGACCCAGTACTTC.

The table lists this clonotype with many counts. This sequence joins TRBV11-1 and TRBJ2-7; 8 nucleotides match TRBD2. Germline V gene sequence: CDR1 SGHAT, CDR2 FQDESV (reference sequence). The CDR3 loop spans 16 amino acids. V was pared by 4 bases and J by 2 bases, with 10 bases of the junction left unmatched. The CDR3, as DNA: TGTGCCAGCAGCTCCGTCGGGGGGGTCGATCCCTACGAGCAGTACTTC. This gives the protein CASSSVGGVDPYEQYF.

V gene TRBV6-1 combines with J gene TRBJ2-7; D gene uncertain. Trimming shortened V by 1 base and J by 2 bases, and 9 bases separated the two germline ends. Germline values: CDR1 MNHNS, CDR2 SASEGT. The CDR3 contains 14 residues. The CDR3 DNA is TGTGCCAGCAGTGAAGGGCCCGGCACCTACGAGCAGTACTTC. Translation: CASSEGPGTYEQYF.

This clonotype was picked up a small number of times. This rearrangement joins TRBV6-1 to TRBJ1-3, with unresolved D. With 3 bases removed from V and 1 base from J, the gap between germline ends came to 13 bases. The CDR3 is made up of 16 amino acids. From germline, CDR1 is MNHNS and CDR2 SASEGT. CDR3 bases: TGTGCCAGCAGTGATAATCCAGGACTGTCTGGAAACACCATATATTTT. Translated: CASSDNPGLSGNTIYF.

This CDR3 reads CASRAGPINEKLFF. In DNA, the CDR3 is TGTGCCAGTAGAGCCGGGCCAATTAATGAAAAACTGTTTTTT. This chain joins TRBV19 and TRBJ1-4; no clear D. Germline V gives CDR1 LNHDA, CDR2 SQIVND (reference sequence). V lost 6 bases to trimming and J lost 4 bases, with 12 bases between them. The CDR3 length is 14 residues.

The genes are TRBV7-9 and TRBJ1-1, with 7 positions matching TRBD1. Germline V gene lookup returns CDR1 SEHNR and CDR2 FQNEAQ (reference sequence). CDR3 size: 14 residues. V was pared by 6 bases and J by 3 bases, with 7 bases of the junction left unmatched. This CDR3 reads CASSWTGGHTEAFF. As DNA, the CDR3 is TGTGCCAGCAGTTGGACAGGTGGGCACACTGAAGCTTTCTTT. Full variable domain (remainder filled in from reference TRBV7-9 and TRBJ1-1): DTGVSQNPRHKITKRGQNVTFRCDPISEHNRLYWYRQTLGQGPEFLTYFQNEAQLEKSRLLSDRFSAERPKGSFSTLEIQRTEQGDSAMYLCASSWTGGHTEAFFGQGTRLTVV.

The rearrangement uses TRBV28 and TRBJ2-2; D is unresolved. V dropped 8 bases and J dropped 2 bases, with 12 bases sitting between them. In germline, CDR1 is MDHEN, CDR2 SYDVKM. This CDR3 region has 14 residues. The CDR3 bases are TGTGCCAGCGGAGACGGTGAAAACACCGGGGAGCTGTTTTTT. Its protein product is CASGDGENTGELFF.

This clonotype was seen more than once but under ten times. The chain joins TRBV6-6 to TRBJ2-3; 8 bases are shared with TRBD2. Germline V gene data show CDR1 as MNHNY and CDR2 as SVGAGI (reference sequence). V was pared by 2 bases and J by 5 bases, with 9 bases of the junction left unmatched. The CDR3 loop spans 16 amino acids. This chain's CDR3 is CASSYGAGGLGDTQYF. The CDR3 DNA reads TGTGCCAGCAGTTACGGTGCGGGGGGCCTGGGAGATACGCAGTATTTT.

This clonotype was counted many times. The V call is TRBV18, the J call TRBJ2-3; unclear D gene. CDR3 length: 12 residues. Trimming stripped 2 bases from V and 5 bases from J, with 5 bases between. Germline assignment: CDR1 KGHSH and CDR2 LQKENI. CDR3 sequence reads: CASSPEGDTQYF. The CDR3, as DNA: TGTGCCAGCTCACCAGAAGGAGATACGCAGTATTTT.

This clonotype was detected a few times. The J gene is TRBJ2-5, the V gene TRBV24-1; TRBD2 is a possible D gene (6 bases). V was trimmed by 3 bases and J by 1 base, leaving 14 bases between them. Germline loops: CDR1 KGHDR, CDR2 SFDVKD. This CDR3 region has 16 residues. CDR3 protein: CATSDAGPASQETQYF. DNA for the CDR3: TGTGCCACCAGTGATGCGGGACCGGCGAGCCAAGAGACCCAGTACTTC.

The rearrangement uses TRBV20-1 and TRBJ2-1, with D perhaps TRBD2 (10 bases). Germline-derived CDR1 and CDR2 are DFQATT and SNEGSKA (reference sequence). Trimming removed 6 bases at V and 11 bases at J, with 35 bases between. The CDR3 is made up of 18 amino acids. CDR3 sequence reads: CSALGTGRKKKREGQQFF. Here the CDR3 DNA reads TGCAGTGCCCTCGGGACAGGGAGGAAGAAGAAGCGGGAGGGCCAGCAGTTCTTC.

CDR3 region: CASTLGPKGYTF. CDR3 sequence (DNA): TGTGCCAGCACCCTGGGGCCGAAGGGCTACACCTTC. This chain uses TRBV2 with TRBJ1-2; D perhaps matches TRBD1 (5 bases). This CDR3 is 12 amino acids long. The ends were cut back, 7 bases at V and 8 bases at J, with 14 bases in the middle. CDR1 and CDR2 (germline): SNHLY, FYNNEI.

This clonotype appeared a few times. The chain combines TRBV7-9 with TRBJ1-2; 8 bases align to TRBD1. The germline CDR1 and CDR2 sequences are SEHNR and FQNEAQ (reference sequence). The CDR3 loop spans 16 amino acids. V shed 1 base, J shed 2 bases, and the junction held 6 bases outside the gene matches. CDR3 loop: CASSLDGQGANYGYTF. The CDR3 DNA reads as TGTGCCAGCAGCTTAGACGGCCAGGGGGCAAACTATGGCTACACCTTC.

This clonotype was seen only a few times. DNA of the CDR3: TGTGCCAGCAGCCCGACAGCATTTACTATCGATGAGCAGTTCTTC. Translation: CASSPTAFTIDEQFF. This chain joins TRBV13 and TRBJ2-1, with a tentative D call TRBD1 (5 bases). Germline CDR1 reads PRHDT; CDR2 reads FYEKMQ (reference sequence). The CDR3 contains 15 residues. Between the trimmed V and J ends, which lost 5 bases and 8 bases, there was a span of 19 bases.

The rearrangement joins TRBV5-1 to TRBJ2-3; 9 nucleotides match TRBD2. Germline CDR1 and CDR2: SGHRS and YFSETQ. The CDR3 contains 17 residues. V shed 2 bases and J 0 bases; nucleotides not matched to a gene: 7. DNA for the CDR3: TGCGCCAGCAGCTTCTTGGGACTAGCCACTAGCACAGATACGCAGTATTTT. Its protein product is CASSFLGLATSTDTQYF.

This chain links TRBV3-1 with TRBJ2-7, with D perhaps matching TRBD1 or TRBD2 (5 bases each). Trimming removed 5 bases at V and 3 bases at J, with 17 bases between. Germline V gene data show CDR1 as LGHDT and CDR2 as YNNKEL (reference sequence). This CDR3 is built from 15 residues. CDR3 protein: CASSLGTRLGYEQYF. The DNA of the CDR3 is TGTGCCAGCAGCTTAGGGACCAGGCTCGGCTACGAGCAGTACTTC.

This chain uses TRBV29-1 with TRBJ2-2, with D possibly being TRBD1 or TRBD2 (5 bases each). Germline loops: CDR1 SQVTM, CDR2 ANQGSEA. The CDR3 totals 14 residues. V gave up 6 bases and J gave up 4 bases, with 15 bases separating them. The CDR3 nucleotides read TGCAGCGTGGGACCGAGGGATGGCACCGGGGAGCTGTTTTTT. Residues: CSVGPRDGTGELFF.

This clonotype was detected only a few times. The chain combines TRBV7-8 with TRBJ2-1; tentatively, D is TRBD2 (5 bases). This CDR3 has 13 residues. V lost 3 bases and J lost 6, with 9 bases in between. CDR1 is SGHVS, CDR2 FQNEAQ, per germline. The CDR3 region is CASSLWAGNEQFF. DNA of the CDR3: TGTGCCAGCAGCTTGTGGGCGGGCAATGAGCAGTTCTTC.

This clonotype showed up just a few times. This chain connects TRBV12-3 or TRBV12-4 to TRBJ1-4; D is unclear. The CDR3 contains 15 residues. The V and J ends lost 1 base and 4 bases respectively, with 10 bases between them. As DNA, the CDR3 is TGTGCCAGCAGTTTAGGGTGGCGGCTTAATGAAAAACTGTTTTTT. Translating gives CASSLGWRLNEKLFF.

The chain carries TRBV19 and TRBJ1-5, with TRBD1 identical over 9 bases. J lost 5 bases, V lost 9 bases, and 20 bases had no gene match. The CDR3 consists of 18 residues. The germline gives CDR1 LNHDA, CDR2 SQIVND (reference sequence). The CDR3 coding sequence is TGTGCCAGCCGAAACGATCTGAACAGGGGGCGAATCGATCAGCCCCAGCATTTT. This encodes CASRNDLNRGRIDQPQHF.

This clonotype was seen a few times. The gene calls are TRBV19 and TRBJ1-2; D is undetermined. Deletions cut 9 bases from V and 4 bases from J, with 12 bases between. Germline loops: CDR1 LNHDA, CDR2 SQIVND (reference sequence). This CDR3 contains 12 residues. CDR3 region: CASQGSPYGYTF. The CDR3 coding sequence is TGTGCCAGCCAAGGATCTCCCTATGGCTACACCTTC.

This clonotype was recorded at least ten times. The V call is TRBV20-1, the J call TRBJ2-5; TRBD2 matches 12 bases. V gave up 5 bases and J gave up 4 bases; unmatched junction bases: 14. The length of the CDR3 is 17 residues. Germline V gene data show CDR1 as DFQATT and CDR2 as SNEGSKA (reference sequence). The CDR3 protein is CSAGSALAGGAGETQYF. The CDR3 nucleotides read TGCAGTGCTGGTAGCGCACTAGCGGGGGGTGCCGGAGAGACCCAGTACTTC.

The chain has TRBV5-4 and TRBJ2-3, with D hard to call. V lost 1 base and J 4 bases, leaving 13 bases between the germline ends. The germline CDR1 and CDR2 sequences are SGHNT and YYREEE (reference sequence). The CDR3 covers 15 residues. DNA of the CDR3: TGTGCCAGCAGCTTGAGTAGCCCCGGAGCAGATACGCAGTATTTT. This encodes CASSLSSPGADTQYF.

The chain carries TRBV20-1 and TRBJ2-1; 14 bases align to TRBD2. Germline values: CDR1 DFQATT, CDR2 SNEGSKA (reference sequence). J was trimmed by 8 bases and V by 6 bases; bases with no gene match: 9. This CDR3 region has 15 residues. The CDR3 sequence: CSAIVTSGRAYEQFF. The CDR3 nucleotides read TGCAGTGCCATCGTGACTAGCGGGAGGGCCTATGAGCAGTTCTTC.

This clonotype was counted many times. This chain connects TRBV7-2 to TRBJ2-2; 7 bases are shared with TRBD1. CDR1 and CDR2 (germline): SGHTA, FQGNSA. The V gene end was trimmed by 5 bases and the J gene end by 7 bases; junction bases not matched to a gene: 10. CDR3 length: 15 amino acids. As DNA, the CDR3 is TGTGCCAGCAGCCTTCTACAGGGGTCGAGCGGGGAGCTGTTTTTT. Its translation: CASSLLQGSSGELFF.

The chain employs TRBV29-1 and TRBJ1-5, with D unresolved. This CDR3 is built from 13 residues. Germline V gives CDR1 SQVTM, CDR2 ANQGSEA. With 2 bases removed from V and 7 bases from J, the gap between germline ends came to 12 bases. CDR3 DNA: TGCAGCGTTGAAACGGAGGGCGGGCAGCCCCAGCATTTT. It is translated as CSVETEGGQPQHF.

The chain employs TRBV5-1 and TRBJ2-5, with 10 bases fitting TRBD1. Germline CDR1 reads SGHRS; CDR2 reads YFSETQ. V trimming: 4 bases; J trimming: 4 bases; junction bases outside the gene matches: 7. The CDR3 is 15 amino acids. In nucleotides, the CDR3 is TGCGCCAGCAGCACATCCGGGACAGGGGTAGAGACCCAGTACTTC. This sequence encodes CASSTSGTGVETQYF.

V gene TRBV6-5 combines with J gene TRBJ2-2; TRBD2 agrees at 14 bases. This CDR3 region has 19 residues. Germline V CDR1 and CDR2: MNHEY, SVGAGI. V lost 2 bases to trimming and J lost 4 bases; unmatched junction nucleotides: 9. CDR3 bases: TGTGCCAGCAGTTACCTATCGACTAGCGGGGGGGCCGGCACCGGGGAGCTGTTTTTT. Amino acid sequence: CASSYLSTSGGAGTGELFF.

This CDR3 reads CSAYRDRGIGEKLFF. The DNA of the CDR3 is TGCAGTGCTTACCGGGACAGGGGTATTGGTGAAAAACTGTTTTTT. The V gene is TRBV20-1, the J gene TRBJ1-4, with 10 bases matching TRBD1. CDR3 length: 15 amino acids. J lost 7 bases, V lost 5 bases, and 10 bases had no gene match. Germline CDR1 reads DFQATT; CDR2 reads SNEGSKA (reference sequence).

This chain connects TRBV27 to TRBJ2-2, with TRBD1 identical over 10 bases. V lost 4 bases, J lost 6 bases, and 2 bases stayed unmatched. The CDR3 length is 14 residues. CDR1 is MNHEY and CDR2 is SMNVEV in the germline V gene (reference sequence). The CDR3 sequence is CASSSGTGAGELFF. The CDR3 nucleotides are TGTGCCAGCAGTTCCGGGACAGGGGCCGGGGAGCTGTTTTTT.

This clonotype was found many times. V gene TRBV12-3 or TRBV12-4 combines with J gene TRBJ2-7; D unclear. This CDR3 contains 15 residues. Trimming pared 6 bases from V and 3 bases from J, leaving 18 bases between. CDR3 loop: CASSYGLGHLYEQYF. DNA for the CDR3: TGTGCCAGCAGCTACGGGCTTGGCCACCTCTACGAGCAGTACTTC.

In its sample, this clonotype was seen many times. Written as DNA, the CDR3 is TGTGCCAGCAGTTTGCTGCAAGACTACGAGCAGTACTTC. It yields the protein CASSLLQDYEQYF. The chain joins TRBV28 to TRBJ2-7, with D hard to call. The germline gives CDR1 MDHEN, CDR2 SYDVKM. The V end lost 3 bases, the J end lost 3 bases, and 9 bases lay between the germline ends. The CDR3 spans 13 residues.